These 8 T cell receptor beta chains were all obtained from the same sample, sequenced in a study of technical replicates of blood from a few donors. Generated by immunoSEQ multiplex PCR, the TCRdb table keeps only in-frame clones and is missing some. The repertoire consists of about 73,000 clones, with 90% occurring once and the leading ten covering about 4.5%. Sequencing input: PBMCs. The receptors were sampled from a human donor in good health. Some clones in this sample may be carry-over from other donors' samples.

The genes are TRBV5-4 and TRBJ2-4; a weak D match, TRBD1 (6 bases). Germline loops: CDR1 SGHNT, CDR2 YYREEE (reference sequence). V was cut by 5 bases and J by 4 bases, with 22 bases left in between. The CDR3 is made up of 17 amino acids. The CDR3 region is CASSPSRDTPGKNIQYF. CDR3 bases: TGTGCCAGCAGTCCCAGCCGGGACACCCCGGGGAAAAACATTCAGTACTTC.

The chain uses TRBV4-3 and TRBJ1-1; possibly TRBD1 for D (5 bases). The CDR3 sequence is 12 residues long. The germline gives CDR1 LGHNA, CDR2 YSLEER. The V end lost 2 bases, the J end lost 4 bases, and 5 bases lay between the germline ends. Here the CDR3 reads CASSQQGTEAFF. DNA for the CDR3: TGCGCCAGCAGCCAACAGGGCACTGAAGCTTTCTTT.

The rearrangement links TRBV9 to TRBJ2-7, with 14 nucleotides matching TRBD2. Germline V gene data show CDR1 as SGDLS and CDR2 as YYNGEE. The CDR3 spans 15 residues. Trimming removed 4 bases from V and 4 bases from J; junction bases left unmatched: 4. CDR3 residues: CASSRGLAGVYEQYF. CDR3 sequence (DNA): TGTGCCAGCAGCAGGGGACTAGCGGGAGTTTACGAGCAGTACTTC. The full variable domain, in which reference TRBV9 and TRBJ2-7 provide the parts outside the CDR3, is DSGVTQTPKHLITATGQRVTLRCSPRSGDLSVYWYQQSLDQGLQFLIQYYNGEERAKGNILERFSAQQFPDLHSELNLSSLELGDSALYFCASSRGLAGVYEQYFGPGTRLTVT.

This clone has a single count. V is TRBV23-1 and J is TRBJ1-5; 8 bases line up with TRBD1. TRBV23-1 is treated as an ORF (open reading frame) with a function not yet certain. This CDR3 spans 16 amino acids. J lost 3 bases, V lost 2 bases, and 6 bases had no gene match. This chain's CDR3 is CASSQADRAVNQPQHF. The CDR3 DNA reads TGCGCCAGCAGTCAAGCGGACAGGGCGGTCAATCAGCCCCAGCATTTT.

J is TRBJ1-2 and V is TRBV4-3; D is perhaps TRBD1 (6 bases). V was cut by 0 bases and J by 4 bases, with 12 bases left in between. The CDR3 loop spans 15 amino acids. From germline, CDR1 is LGHNA and CDR2 YSLEER. CDR3 sequence reads: CASSQDQQGTYGYTF. CDR3 nucleotides: TGCGCCAGCAGCCAAGACCAACAGGGCACCTATGGCTACACCTTC.

The J gene is TRBJ2-5, the V gene TRBV2; D is perhaps TRBD1 (6 bases). The germline CDR1 and CDR2 sequences are SNHLY and FYNNEI. The V end was cut by 6 bases, the J end by 9 bases, with 11 bases between. This CDR3 is 11 amino acids long. CDR3 loop: CASSLPGAQYF. The CDR3 DNA follows: TGTGCCAGCAGCCTACCAGGGGCCCAGTACTTC.

The V gene is TRBV11-2, the J gene TRBJ2-7; possible D gene TRBD1, 5 bases. Trimming stripped 4 bases from V and 4 bases from J, with 17 bases between. The CDR3 loop spans 15 amino acids. Looked up from germline, CDR1 is SGHAT and CDR2 is FQNNGV. CDR3 in DNA: TGTGCCAGCAGCTCCGGGTCATCAGCAGGGTACGAGCAGTACTTC. Its translation: CASSSGSSAGYEQYF.

This chain uses TRBV14 with TRBJ2-1; no firm D call. Germline V gene data show CDR1 as SGHDN and CDR2 as FVKESK. The length of the CDR3 is 14 residues. V shed 0 bases and J shed 12 bases, with 15 bases lying between them. The chain's CDR3 is CASSQDQVPDTQFF. The CDR3 DNA follows: TGTGCCAGCAGCCAAGATCAGGTGCCCGACACGCAGTTCTTC.